The 10 T cell receptor beta chains given below trace back to one sample, sequenced in a study of shared clonotypes between healthy human individuals. Data came from immunoSEQ multiplex PCR; TCRdb stores just in-frame clones and leaves some out. The table lists about 2.5 million clones, around 93% of them singletons. Source material: naive CD4+ T cells from PBMCs. Subset in this sample: CD45RA+ positively selected. These receptor sequences come from a man aged 18 to 35 in good health. Some clones in this sample may be carry-over from other donors' samples.

V gene TRBV6-1 combines with J gene TRBJ2-4; TRBD1 matches 8 bases. The CDR3 extends over 13 amino acids. Germline lookup yields CDR1 MNHNS and CDR2 SASEGT. Trimming removed 3 bases from V and 9 bases from J; junction bases left unmatched: 4. As DNA, the CDR3 is TGTGCCAGCAGTGACAGGGGGCGAGGCATTCAGTACTTC. Its protein is CASSDRGRGIQYF.

This chain connects TRBV27 to TRBJ1-2; a weak D match, TRBD1 (6 bases). This CDR3 has 14 residues. Germline CDR1 MNHEY, CDR2 SMNVEV (reference sequence). Trimming removed 9 bases at V and 8 bases at J, with 22 bases between. The CDR3 loop reads CASAPGHSPRGYTF. CDR3 DNA sequence: TGTGCCAGTGCCCCGGGACACTCACCCCGAGGCTACACCTTC.

This chain joins TRBV30 and TRBJ2-7; D is ambiguous. The CDR3 contains 13 residues. CDR1 is GTSNPN and CDR2 is SVGIG in the germline V gene (reference sequence). The ends were cut back, 1 base at V and 3 bases at J, with 10 bases in the middle. CDR3 loop: CAWSAGLNYEQYF. The CDR3 DNA reads as TGTGCCTGGAGTGCCGGGCTTAACTACGAGCAGTACTTC.

The chain links TRBV4-2 to TRBJ1-5; the D gene is possibly TRBD1 (6 bases). V dropped 1 base and J dropped 7 bases, with 11 bases sitting between them. In germline, CDR1 is LGHNA, CDR2 YNFKEQ. There are 14 residues in the CDR3. This chain's CDR3 is CASSQGGRGQPQHF. The CDR3 bases are TGTGCCAGCAGCCAAGGGGGGCGGGGGCAGCCCCAGCATTTT.

The rearrangement uses TRBV28 and TRBJ1-1, with D possibly TRBD1 on 5 matching bases. Germline loops: CDR1 MDHEN, CDR2 SYDVKM. This CDR3 comprises 14 residues. The V gene lost 3 bases and the J gene lost 0 bases, with 8 bases spanning the gap. The CDR3 nucleotides read TGTGCCAGCAGTTTGACAGATATGAACACTGAAGCTTTCTTT. It codes for CASSLTDMNTEAFF.

Comment on this clone: Other nucleotide sequences in the sample specify the same CDR3. The chain uses TRBV5-1 and TRBJ2-2; TRBD1 matches 10 bases. Germline V gene sequence: CDR1 SGHRS, CDR2 YFSETQ. The CDR3 runs 15 residues. The junction had 2 bases not matched to a gene; V was cut back by 5 bases and J by 1 base. The CDR3 loop reads CASRRDRGNTGELFF. In nucleotides, the CDR3 is TGCGCCAGCAGGAGGGACAGGGGGAACACCGGGGAGCTGTTTTTT.

This clone was observed once. This chain joins TRBV21-1 and TRBJ2-7; TRBD2, the D gene given by the table, was not confirmed from the DNA. TRBV21-1 is deemed a pseudogene. This CDR3 contains 15 residues. CDR3 amino acids: CASRVPGTRGYEQYF. The CDR3 bases are TGTGCCAGCAGAGTTCCCGGGACTAGAGGGTACGAGCAGTACTTC.

The chain has TRBV10-3 and TRBJ2-1; 7 nucleotides align to TRBD1. The CDR3 totals 16 residues. After removal of 5 bases from V and 6 bases from J, the junction contained 13 bases not matched to a gene. Per germline, CDR1 ENHRY and CDR2 SYGVKD. The chain's CDR3 is CAISLNTGAVSNEQFF. In DNA, the CDR3 is TGTGCCATCAGTCTAAATACAGGGGCGGTGAGCAATGAGCAGTTCTTC.

The rearrangement joins TRBV6-1 to TRBJ2-1; D is undetermined. Germline-derived CDR1 and CDR2 are MNHNS and SASEGT. The CDR3 runs 14 residues. V lost 6 bases and J lost 0, with 9 bases in between. CDR3 amino acids: CASRYENSYNEQFF. The DNA for the CDR3 is TGTGCCAGCAGGTATGAGAACTCCTACAATGAGCAGTTCTTC.

The genes are TRBV29-1 and TRBJ2-5, with 10 bases aligning to TRBD2. In germline, CDR1 is SQVTM, CDR2 ANQGSEA. Trimming cost V 1 base and J 6 bases; bases outside gene matches: 8. The CDR3 loop spans 15 amino acids. Written as DNA, the CDR3 is TGCAGCGTTGAAGGGCTAGCGGGAGTCCGAAAGACCCAGTACTTC. Protein sequence: CSVEGLAGVRKTQYF.